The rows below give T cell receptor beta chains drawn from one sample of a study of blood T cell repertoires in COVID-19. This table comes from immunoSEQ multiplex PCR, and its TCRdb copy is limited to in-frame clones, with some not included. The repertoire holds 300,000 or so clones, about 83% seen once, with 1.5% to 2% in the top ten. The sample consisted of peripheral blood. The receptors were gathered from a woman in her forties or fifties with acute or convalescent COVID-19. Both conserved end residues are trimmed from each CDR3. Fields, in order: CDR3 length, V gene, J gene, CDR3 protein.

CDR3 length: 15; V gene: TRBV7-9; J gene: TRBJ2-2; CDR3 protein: ASSLGAGGGNTGELF
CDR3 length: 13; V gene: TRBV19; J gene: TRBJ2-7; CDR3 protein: ASSTLAGAVYEQY
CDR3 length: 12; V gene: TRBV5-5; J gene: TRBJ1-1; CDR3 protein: ASSLYGGSTEAF
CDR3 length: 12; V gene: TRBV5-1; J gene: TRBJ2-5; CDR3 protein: ASSLAGGQETQY
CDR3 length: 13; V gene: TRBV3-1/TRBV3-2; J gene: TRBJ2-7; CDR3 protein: ASSHGPAGSYEQY
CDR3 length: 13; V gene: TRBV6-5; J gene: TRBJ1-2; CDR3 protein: ASISVLARGYGYT
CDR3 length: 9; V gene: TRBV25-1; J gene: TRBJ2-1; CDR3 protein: ASTVGAQQF
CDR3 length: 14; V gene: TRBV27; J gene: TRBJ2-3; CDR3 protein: ASSLAAAPSTDTQY
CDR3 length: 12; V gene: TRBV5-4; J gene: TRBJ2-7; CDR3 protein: ASSLGTRPYEQY
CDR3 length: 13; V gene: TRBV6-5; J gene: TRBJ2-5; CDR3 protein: ASTLSGNFQETQY
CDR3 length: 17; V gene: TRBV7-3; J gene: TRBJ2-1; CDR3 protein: ASSLKPIVQGSSYNEQF
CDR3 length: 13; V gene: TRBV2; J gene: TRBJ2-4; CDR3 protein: ASSELGGAKNIQY
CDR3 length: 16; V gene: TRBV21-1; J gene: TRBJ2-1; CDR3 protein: ASSKEPAGETPYNEQF
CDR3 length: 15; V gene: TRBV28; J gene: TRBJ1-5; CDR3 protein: ASSLTEGARSNQPQH
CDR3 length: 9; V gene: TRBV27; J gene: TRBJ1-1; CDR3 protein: ASTGYTEAF
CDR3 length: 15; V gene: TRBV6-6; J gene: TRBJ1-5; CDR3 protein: ASSPDGRGSPNQPQH
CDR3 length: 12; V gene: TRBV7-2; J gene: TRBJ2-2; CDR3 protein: ASNHRVNTGELF
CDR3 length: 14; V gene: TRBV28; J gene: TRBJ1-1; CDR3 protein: ASRPSLGGGNTEAF
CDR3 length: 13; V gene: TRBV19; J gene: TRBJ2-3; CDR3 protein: ASSIPAGGQDTQY
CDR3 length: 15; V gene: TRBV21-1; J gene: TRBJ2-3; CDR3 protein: ASSKENGRTPTDTQY
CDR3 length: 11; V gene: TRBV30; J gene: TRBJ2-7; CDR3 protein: AWSQGQGYEQY
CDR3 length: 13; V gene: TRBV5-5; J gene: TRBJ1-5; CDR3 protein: ASSWSQGAEQPQH
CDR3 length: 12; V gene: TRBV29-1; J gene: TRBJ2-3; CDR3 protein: SALGTIVTDTQY
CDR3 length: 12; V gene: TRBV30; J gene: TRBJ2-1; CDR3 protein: AWSRAGVYNEQF
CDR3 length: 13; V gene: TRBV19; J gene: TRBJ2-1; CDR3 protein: ASSIRQGKNNEQF
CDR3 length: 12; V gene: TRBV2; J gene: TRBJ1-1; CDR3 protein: ASSERTENTEAF
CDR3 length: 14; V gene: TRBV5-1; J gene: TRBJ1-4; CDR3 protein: ASSSGTGYSGEKLF